Following are 22 T cell receptor beta chains from one sample sequenced in a study of blood T cell repertoires in COVID-19. TCRdb's copy holds only in-frame clones and misses some; the assay was immunoSEQ multiplex PCR. The sample lists approximately 330,000 clones; nearly 90% were seen once. The material sequenced was PBMCs or T cells enriched from blood (not recorded which). These receptors originate from a woman aged 25 to 39 who had recovered from COVID-19.

The chain joins TRBV29-1 to TRBJ1-2, with 10 bases identical to TRBD1. From germline, CDR1 is SQVTM and CDR2 ANQGSEA. J lost 1 base, V lost 8 bases, and 4 bases had no gene match. CDR3 length: 13 residues. The CDR3 sequence is CSLDRGSNYGYTF. CDR3 nucleotides: TGCAGCTTGGACAGGGGGAGTAACTATGGCTACACCTTC.

The chain has TRBV10-2 and TRBJ1-5; TRBD1 is a possible D gene (6 bases). The V gene lost 4 bases and the J gene lost 4 bases, with 8 bases spanning the gap. CDR3 size: 13 residues. CDR1 WSHSY and CDR2 SAAADI come from the germline V gene. The CDR3 DNA is TGCGCCAGCAGTGGTCAGGGGAATCAGCCCCAGCATTTT. Translation gives CASSGQGNQPQHF.

The rearrangement links TRBV10-1 to TRBJ2-4; D unclear. The CDR3 runs 15 residues. With 2 bases removed from V and 0 bases from J, the gap between germline ends came to 8 bases. Germline V gene data show CDR1 as WNHNN and CDR2 as SYGVQD (reference sequence). The CDR3 reads CASSEGSLAKNIQYF. The CDR3 DNA follows: TGCGCCAGCAGTGAGGGTAGTTTAGCCAAAAACATTCAGTACTTC.

The chain carries TRBV6-5 and TRBJ2-7; TRBD1 agrees at 10 bases. Germline V gene lookup returns CDR1 MNHEY and CDR2 SVGAGI. J lost 0 bases, V lost 6 bases, and 5 bases had no gene match. The CDR3 has 15 amino acids. The chain's CDR3 is CASRWGQGFSYEQYF. CDR3 bases: TGTGCCAGCAGGTGGGGACAGGGGTTCTCCTACGAGCAGTACTTC.

This sequence joins TRBV6-5 and TRBJ2-7; D is possibly TRBD1 (5 bases). V lost 2 bases and J lost 3, with 14 bases in between. CDR1 MNHEY and CDR2 SVGAGI come from the germline V gene. The CDR3 spans 15 residues. CDR3 DNA sequence: TGTGCCAGCAGTTACGCGGCAGGGTTCGGCTACGAGCAGTACTTC. It yields the protein CASSYAAGFGYEQYF.

The chain couples TRBV4-2 to TRBJ1-2, with TRBD1 matching over 7 bases. From germline, CDR1 is LGHNA and CDR2 YNFKEQ. CDR3 length: 16 amino acids. Trimming at V came to 0 bases and at J to 4 bases, leaving 8 bases not matched to a gene. CDR3 sequence reads: CASSQDPSGGPYGYTF. As DNA, the CDR3 is TGTGCCAGCAGCCAAGATCCTTCAGGGGGGCCCTATGGCTACACCTTC.

This clone was found once. The V and J genes are TRBV18 and TRBJ1-1; no reliable D call. CDR3 size: 15 residues. Germline V CDR1 and CDR2: KGHSH, LQKENI. The germline V and J ends were trimmed by 4 bases and 2 bases, with 14 bases remaining between them. CDR3 region: CASSLGGSANTEAFF. The DNA for the CDR3 is TGTGCCAGCTCACTAGGCGGCAGCGCTAACACTGAAGCTTTCTTT.

The chain joins TRBV18 to TRBJ2-3; possibly TRBD2 for D (6 bases). Trimming pared 0 bases from V and 2 bases from J, leaving 15 bases between. CDR3 length equals 17 residues. Germline CDR1 reads KGHSH; CDR2 reads LQKENI. CDR3 DNA sequence: TGTGCCAGCTCACCACCGATCTGGGACTTAACCACAGATACGCAGTATTTT. Protein sequence: CASSPPIWDLTTDTQYF.

The chain links TRBV7-9 to TRBJ2-7, with TRBD2 as a possible D gene (6 bases). Trimming stripped 3 bases from V and 1 base from J, with 7 bases between. Germline V gives CDR1 SEHNR, CDR2 FQNEAQ (reference sequence). This CDR3 has 13 amino acids. CDR3 sequence (DNA): TGTGCCAGCAGCTTTGGGAGGTCCTACGAGCAGTACTTC. Encoded protein: CASSFGRSYEQYF.

The rearrangement uses TRBV7-2 and TRBJ2-7, with D possibly matching TRBD2 (6 bases). V dropped 5 bases and J dropped 5 bases, with 13 bases sitting between them. Germline V gene data show CDR1 as SGHTA and CDR2 as FQGNSA. There are 13 residues in the CDR3. CDR3 bases: TGTGCCAGCAGCGCCGGACTAATAAACGAGCAGTACTTC. Its protein is CASSAGLINEQYF. Supplemented by reference TRBV7-2 and TRBJ2-7, the full variable domain reads GAGVSQSPSNKVTEKGKDVELRCDPISGHTALYWYRQSLGQGLEFLIYFQGNSAPDKSGLPSDRFSAERTGGSVSTLTIQRTQQEDSAVYLCASSAGLINEQYFGPGTRLTVT.

J is TRBJ2-5 and V is TRBV5-1, with a tentative D call TRBD2 (5 bases). This CDR3 contains 14 residues. Germline CDR1 SGHRS, CDR2 YFSETQ. Between the trimmed V and J ends, which lost 1 base and 5 bases, there was a span of 12 bases. The CDR3 sequence: CASSLYEGSETQYF. The DNA of the CDR3 is TGCGCCAGCAGCTTGTATGAGGGTTCGGAGACCCAGTACTTC.

The chain recombines TRBV5-1 with TRBJ1-3, with TRBD1 matching over 9 bases. Germline loops: CDR1 SGHRS, CDR2 YFSETQ. The CDR3 is made up of 14 amino acids. The V and J ends lost 5 bases and 3 bases, in that order; junction bases with no gene match: 3. CDR3 residues: CASSWGQGGNTIYF. DNA for the CDR3: TGCGCCAGCAGTTGGGGACAGGGTGGAAACACCATATATTTT.

The chain is built from TRBV9 and TRBJ2-7; D is ambiguous. Trimming left V 0 bases short and J 1 base short, with 14 bases between. Germline lookup yields CDR1 SGDLS and CDR2 YYNGEE. The CDR3 is 16 amino acids. The CDR3 loop is CASSVEPTTISYEQYF. For the CDR3, the DNA is TGTGCCAGCAGCGTAGAGCCCACTACCATATCCTACGAGCAGTACTTC.

The chain uses TRBV5-6 and TRBJ2-7, with D hard to call. V lost 0 bases and J lost 4, with 14 bases in between. This CDR3 has 15 amino acids. Per the germline V gene, CDR1 is SGHDT and CDR2 is YYEEEE. Written as DNA, the CDR3 is TGTGCCAGCAGCTTGGCCTTGCAGGTAGATTACGAGCAGTACTTC. It yields the protein CASSLALQVDYEQYF.

CDR3 nucleotide sequence: TGTGCCAGCAGTCGACAGCGGACAGGCAGCTATGGCTACACCTTC. This sequence encodes CASSRQRTGSYGYTF. The chain has TRBV6-5 and TRBJ1-2; TRBD1 aligns across 7 bases. Germline assignment: CDR1 MNHEY and CDR2 SVGAGI. The CDR3 consists of 15 residues. The junction had 10 bases not matched to a gene; V was cut back by 5 bases and J by 4 bases.

The CDR3: CASSSTSGDSYEQYF. Written as DNA, the CDR3 is TGTGCCAGCAGCTCAACGAGCGGGGACTCCTACGAGCAGTACTTC. The chain uses TRBV13 and TRBJ2-7; 7 bases are a match to TRBD2. V lost 4 bases and J lost 0; bases outside the gene matches: 6. Per germline, CDR1 PRHDT and CDR2 FYEKMQ (reference sequence). The CDR3 has 15 residues.

V is TRBV2 and J is TRBJ1-4; D is unclear. From germline, CDR1 is SNHLY and CDR2 FYNNEI. The V end was cut by 8 bases, the J end by 2 bases, with 9 bases between. The CDR3 covers 13 residues. CDR3 protein: CASRGETNEKLFF. CDR3 in DNA: TGTGCCAGCCGGGGAGAGACTAATGAAAAACTGTTTTTT.

The J gene is TRBJ2-7, the V gene TRBV27, with TRBD2 matching over 12 bases. CDR1 and CDR2 (germline): MNHEY, SMNVEV (reference sequence). The CDR3 spans 17 residues. V lost 2 bases to trimming and J lost 2 bases; unmatched junction nucleotides: 7. This CDR3 reads CASSLRASGRVAYEQYF. The DNA of the CDR3 is TGTGCCAGCAGTTTAAGGGCTAGCGGGAGGGTAGCCTACGAGCAGTACTTC.

The chain carries TRBV5-3 and TRBJ1-6; D is uncertain. Being an ORF, TRBV5-3 has a function that is uncertain. The ends were cut back, 0 bases at V and 4 bases at J, with 17 bases in the middle. This CDR3 is built from 18 residues. CDR3 residues: CARSLGGPFEIYNSPLHF. The CDR3 DNA follows: TGTGCCAGAAGCTTGGGCGGCCCGTTTGAGATTTATAATTCACCCCTCCACTTT.

The chain employs TRBV27 and TRBJ2-7; 8 bases are shared with TRBD1. V lost 6 bases, J lost 1 base, and 8 bases stayed unmatched. The CDR3 runs to 15 residues. CDR1 is MNHEY and CDR2 is SMNVEV in the germline V gene (reference sequence). The CDR3 region has the DNA TGTGCCAGCAGCAGCGCAGGGGGCCCTTCCTACGAGCAGTACTTC. It encodes CASSSAGGPSYEQYF.

This sequence joins TRBV18 and TRBJ2-5, with 8 bases fitting TRBD1. The CDR3 runs 15 residues. Germline values: CDR1 KGHSH, CDR2 LQKENI. Trimming took 3 bases from V and 7 from J; bases not matched to a gene: 10. The CDR3 loop reads CASSPGQGGRSTQYF. In nucleotides, the CDR3 is TGTGCCAGCTCACCCGGACAGGGAGGTCGGTCGACCCAGTACTTC. Together with reference TRBV18 and TRBJ2-5, the CDR3 gives the full variable domain: NAGVMQNPRHLVRRRGQEARLRCSPMKGHSHVYWYRQLPEEGLKFMVYLQKENIIDESGMPKERFSAEFPKEGPSILRIQQVVRGDSAAYFCASSPGQGGRSTQYFGPGTRLLVL.

The genes are TRBV7-8 and TRBJ2-4; a possible D gene is TRBD2 (5 bases). The V gene lost 8 bases and the J gene lost 5 bases, with 13 bases spanning the gap. The V gene's germline CDR1 is SGHVS and CDR2 FQNEAQ. The CDR3 is made up of 13 amino acids. The CDR3 coding sequence is TGTGCCAGCGCTTCTAGCTGGCAAAACATTCAGTACTTC. Translating it yields CASASSWQNIQYF.